This T cell receptor beta chain derives from a study of T-cell reconstitution after alpha-beta-depleted transplantation in children. The study, taken as a whole, reports: Alpha-beta T cells present about two months after transplant were reported to originate from several hundred expanded graft clones. Surviving recipient cells, namely T cells and thymic progenitors, were the source of high day-60 TCRbeta diversity in some patients. Newly produced T cells mostly provided counts and TCRbeta diversity after one year, as hyperexpanded clones declined.

Per germline, CDR1 SEHNR and CDR2 FQNEAQ (reference sequence). The V gene end was trimmed by 1 base and the J gene end by 1 base; junction bases not matched to a gene: 6. CDR3 length: 16 amino acids. Details on this clonotype: Its antigen remains unidentified.

Researchers prepared the TCRbeta library using unique molecular identifiers, the study reports. TCRdb re-analysed the PCR reads in MiXCR, keeping a single row per CDR3 protein. The sample holds about 78,000 distinct CDR3 sequences, around an eighth seen once. This TCR was recovered from a male patient aged 2-15 years who had a stem cell transplant for acute lymphoblastic leukemia, so the T cells may come from the graft donor. Sequences were derived from PBMCs, mostly from graft donor cells, sampled 180 days after TCRalphabeta/CD19-depleted stem cell transplant. This chain joins TRBV7-9 and TRBJ1-1; 7 bases align to TRBD1. CDR3 DNA sequence: TGTGCCAGCAGCTTAGAGAGGGGGCCTTCGAACACTGAAGCTTTCTTT. This translates into CASSLERGPSNTEAFF. Full variable domain (rest looked up from reference TRBV7-9 and TRBJ1-1): DTGVSQNPRHKITKRGQNVTFRCDPISEHNRLYWYRQTLGQGPEFLTYFQNEAQLEKSRLLSDRFSAERPKGSFSTLEIQRTEQGDSAMYLCASSLERGPSNTEAFFGQGTRLTVV.